This T cell receptor (beta chain) was obtained from a study of cytomegalovirus exposure and HLA in healthy donors (dated by TCRdb to the late 2010s). For the study in its entirety: According to an earlier analysis of several hundred of the donors, about 170 million T cells yielded 90 million to 140 million unique TCR beta sequences and roughly 280 Gb of sequence data. The number of donors typed differed by locus, with roughly 620-630 for A, B, C, DRB1 and DQB1, around 520 for DQA1, 600 to 610 for DPA1, and about 450 for DPB1. Rather than using new phenotypic data, the later analysis identified candidate immune exposures from TCR beta sequences and from how often those sequences occurred across donors. Roughly 300 gigabases of sequencing data and 75 million to 85 million unique TCR sequences made up an early release that covered several hundred HLA-typed donors. Donor age, sex, ethnicity and CMV serostatus were compiled together with the repertoire data. All discovery cohort repertoires had been generated using a single sequencing platform. HLA typing included class I and class II loci at four-digit resolution. An earlier analysis of 450 to 750 of the donors used high-throughput TCR beta sequencing to judge whether each TCR beta V gene segment behaved as functional or pseudogenic. The study used immunosequencing to profile the T cell repertoires of some 600 subjects and linked those repertoires to cytomegalovirus serostatus. Along with the roughly 670-subject first cohort, a separate validation cohort of more than 90 different subjects was used. Among roughly 370 genotyped donors of the cohort, an average of approximately 240,000 unique TCR beta nucleotide sequences were sequenced per donor, about a sixth of them non-productive. The study combined high-throughput TCR immunosequencing, statistical association of individual TCRs with disease status, and machine learning to predict cytomegalovirus infection status. Because of strong linkage in the cohort, roughly five DR-DQ haplotypes were treated as single units for association and clustering. A later analysis re-examined previously published TCR beta repertoires from just over 650 donors and added high-resolution HLA genotyping to investigate patterns of TCR occurrence. Of the roughly 410 genotyped donors, approximately 81% were placed in the genetic ancestry cluster associated with self-reported Caucasian donors. The study was designed to test whether signatures of past pathogen exposure could be identified by cataloging public T cell receptors. In a later genetic analysis, genome-wide SNP genotypes for about 65% of the roughly 700 donors were used, and that subset was treated as a discovery cohort. General study outcomes and caveats: Roughly uniform sequencing depth across donors was assumed in presence/absence analyses, although this assumption may not hold. Compared with the approximately 710-donor mean, donors in an Asian-associated ancestry cluster had fewer N-insertions in productive TCRs, according to a later genetic analysis. At a false discovery rate of 0.05, a later analysis linked 16,951 TCR beta sequences to specific HLA alleles. The 87-base-pair reads could not distinguish some IMGT-functional V segments, including TRBV6-2 and TRBV6-3, so those segments were excluded. According to a later analysis, most CMV-associated TCR beta chains appeared to be HLA-restricted, and the HLA associations seemed to be driven largely by CMV exposure. When HLA alleles, especially DR and DQ, strongly co-occurred, TCR associations were difficult to assign to individual alleles. While some public TCRs were present in many individuals, most TCR sequences turned up only very rarely across donors. A further reported finding was that TCR beta sequences accurately predicted the HLA-A and HLA-B alleles for most subjects in the first cohort. A later genetic analysis associated a missense DCLRE1C variant with V-gene and J-gene trimming of TCR beta chains, and an independent cohort replicated the association. The earlier analysis of some 540 of the donors excluded seventeen rarely observed V segments, including chromosome 9 orphons, because counts were too low. Compared with equally common non-associated chains, HLA-associated TCR beta chains in a later analysis were more clonally expanded and had lower generation probabilities. The classifier was reported to diagnose cytomegalovirus status with high specificity and sensitivity in both the original cohort and the validation cohort. A group of highly shared sequence variants was considered likely to be a technical artifact of the sequencing pipeline. Immune exposure information for the cohort was limited to CMV serostatus. According to a later analysis, parvovirus B19, influenza, CMV and Epstein-Barr virus appeared linked to several top co-occurrence clusters. A total of fewer than 200 TCR beta chains were listed by the study as associated with cytomegalovirus. According to a later analysis, TCR association rates differed among HLA loci, with DRB1 alleles showing the most associated TCRs and HLA-C alleles showing the fewest. Linkage disequilibrium might explain the correlated functional status among segregating V segments, but an unknown experimental factor could not be ruled out. Because HLA typing was missing for some donors at each locus, association tests included only the typed subset. In an earlier analysis of 587 of the donors, most TCR beta V segments appeared in productive rearrangements about 87% or about 30% of the time, broadly matching IMGT annotations. In vitro tests confirmed that three of the cytomegalovirus-associated TCR beta chains recognize cytomegalovirus antigens. Only TCR beta chains were sequenced in this cohort, and the absence of alpha or paired-chain data limited detectable features. It was suggested by the authors that the approach could potentially be generalized to other disease states and immunological phenotypes.

Of note for this clone: Its target antigen remains unknown. It has no much larger one-base neighbor in the sample; base qualities were not kept.

The CDR3 starts with the cysteine, ends with the phenylalanine, and has 14 residues. The DNA shown is the 42-base CDR3, in frame from base 1. Based on the germline V gene, the CDR1 and CDR2 sequences are SGHRS and YFSETQ. V loses 1 base, J loses 7 bases, and the germline ends lie 14 bases apart. The cohort was made up of around 720 healthy bone marrow donors. At the time of sampling, every cohort member was nominally healthy, though immune exposures that went unrecorded were likely present. The donor was CMV seropositive and was included in the group of almost 300 seropositive cohort members. Every donor gave a peripheral blood sample, and the peripheral blood mononuclear cells from that sample were used for TCR beta sequencing. The Qiagen DNeasy Blood Extraction Kit was used to extract genomic DNA from the blood cell samples. Library method: the immunoSEQ multiplex PCR assay. The multiplex PCR relied on a mix of 60 forward primers for TCR Vbeta segments and 13 reverse primers for TCR Jbeta segments. A multiplex PCR assay on genomic DNA amplified the CDR3 region of rearranged TCR beta genes. On the Illumina HiSeq System, the amplified TCR beta libraries were sequenced as 87-base-pair reads. Turning to the authors' computational methods: In a later analysis, some 80 million unique TCR beta chains were counted across the approximately 640 repertoires, and approximately 11 million of these chains were shared by at least two donors. A nearest-neighbor algorithm error-corrected the raw reads and collapsed the reads into unique sequences, merging closely related sequences to remove PCR and sequencing errors. CDR3 sequences were aligned to IMGT reference sequences to assign V, D and J gene segments. For a sequence to be retained, a match of at least six nucleotides to both a V gene segment and a J gene segment was required. A rearrangement counted as productive if the CDR3 had no stop codons and remained in frame with V and J, and every other rearrangement counted as non-productive. Following IMGT convention, CDR3 was defined as the stretch from the second conserved V-encoded cysteine up to the conserved J-encoded phenylalanine. The earlier analysis of about 640 of the donors excluded any sequence lacking an unambiguous match to a single V gene segment. An earlier analysis of around 600 of the donors classified V segments as functional when productive rearrangements were above 56.7% and as segregating when the standard deviation between donors was above 5%. A statistical classification framework was developed to diagnose cytomegalovirus status using the catalog of TCR beta chain sequences. In a later analysis, TCR nucleotide sequences were compared against IMGT/GENE-DB human TR gene sequences so that V and J genes could be assigned. Using the TCRdist pipeline, a later analysis assigned CDR3 sequences along with most-parsimonious VDJ recombination scenarios. In a later analysis, each TCR beta chain was defined by its CDR3 amino acid sequence together with its V-gene family, and reads without a unique V-gene family were excluded. As a way to deal with suspected cross-contamination and a sequencing artifact, a later analysis dropped more than 500 nucleotide sequences that were highly shared and had low generation probability. In a later analysis, a clonal expansion index for each public chain was calculated from normalized within-repertoire ranks of inferred template counts. Generation probabilities in a later analysis came from a VDJ recombination model fitted to out-of-frame rearrangements, and those results were checked against IGoR. In a later analysis, TCR-TCR, TCR-HLA and TCR-CMV co-occurrence was scored with hypergeometric tests, and a repertoire-size bias correction was applied to TCR pairs. A later analysis estimated false discovery rates by permuting HLA or CMV assignments 20 times. In a later analysis, co-occurring TCRs were grouped using DBSCAN, and TCRdist sequence similarity was added for clustering within HLA-allele-positive subsets. For co-occurrence clustering, repertoires with fewer than 30,000 or more than 120,000 public chains were excluded, along with 5 or 6 repertoires with anomalous nucleotide sharing. Held by TCRdb, this immuneACCESS table contains in-frame sequences only and omits some clones. Under half of the omission traces to an unresolved V gene where checked; the cause of the rest is unknown. That table supplies the V and J calls and clone size; D and trimming were determined from the DNA. The sample table holds 150,000 to 200,000 clones, of which roughly 80% were seen once. Roughly 6% of the sample goes to the ten largest clones.

Recombination connected TRBV5-1 to TRBJ2-5; matching of 5 bases hints at TRBD2 as the D gene. The sequence came from a man aged 35-49 years in good health and CMV-seropositive. Sample: PBMCs. The DNA sequence is as follows: TGCGCCAGCAGCTTGAACAGTGGGAGTGCGACCCAGTACTTC. It specifies CASSLNSGSATQYF.